The entry below gives a single T cell receptor beta chain sequence along with its context. The germline CDR1 and CDR2 sequences are MNHNS and SASEGT. V was cut by 8 bases and J by 1 base, with 14 bases left in between. The CDR3 is 14 amino acids. The method was immunoSEQ multiplex PCR; TCRdb's version includes in-frame clones alone and lacks a portion of them. The sample shows around 35,000 clones, approximately 72% of them seen only once. This record belongs to a study of OX40 agonist ivuxolimab in advanced cancers. Sequenced here: CD4+ or CD8+ T cells sorted from blood, sampled in a trial of the OX40 agonist ivuxolimab. V and J are TRBV6-1 and TRBJ1-1; TRBD1 is a possible D gene (5 bases). The sequence was collected from an adult with an advanced solid tumor such as melanoma, head and neck, liver or kidney cancer. CDR3 protein: CASREGPSNTEAFF. CDR3 in DNA: TGTGCCAGCCGAGAGGGACCGTCGAACACTGAAGCTTTCTTT.